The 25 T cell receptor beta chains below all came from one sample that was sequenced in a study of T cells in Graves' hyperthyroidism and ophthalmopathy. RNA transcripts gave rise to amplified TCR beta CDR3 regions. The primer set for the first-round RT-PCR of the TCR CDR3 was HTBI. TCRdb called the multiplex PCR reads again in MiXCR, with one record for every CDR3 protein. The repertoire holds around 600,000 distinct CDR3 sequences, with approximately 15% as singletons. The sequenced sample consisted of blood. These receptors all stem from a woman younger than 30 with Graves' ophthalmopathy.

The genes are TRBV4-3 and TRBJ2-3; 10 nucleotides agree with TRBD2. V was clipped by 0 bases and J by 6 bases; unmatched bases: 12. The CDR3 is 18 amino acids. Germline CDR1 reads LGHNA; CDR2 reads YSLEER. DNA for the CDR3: TGCGCCAGCAGCCAAGAGGTAGCGGGAGGCCCCCGGCCGGATACGCAGTATTTT. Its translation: CASSQEVAGGPRPDTQYF.

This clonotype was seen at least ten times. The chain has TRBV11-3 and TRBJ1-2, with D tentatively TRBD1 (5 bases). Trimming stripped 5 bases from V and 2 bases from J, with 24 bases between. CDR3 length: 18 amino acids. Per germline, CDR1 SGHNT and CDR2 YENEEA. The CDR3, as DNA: TGTGCCAGCAGCCTTCTGGGGGTCGGGGCCTCCACGAACTATGGCTACACCTTC. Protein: CASSLLGVGASTNYGYTF.

CDR3 bases: TGTGCCAGCAGCTTCAGCGGGAGGGCGGACAATGAGCAGTTCTTC. Translation gives CASSFSGRADNEQFF. V usage is TRBV7-3 and J usage is TRBJ2-1; 10 positions match TRBD2. The length of the CDR3 is 15 residues. Germline loops: CDR1 SGHTA, CDR2 FQGTGA. After removal of 3 bases from V and 5 bases from J, the junction contained 4 bases not matched to a gene.

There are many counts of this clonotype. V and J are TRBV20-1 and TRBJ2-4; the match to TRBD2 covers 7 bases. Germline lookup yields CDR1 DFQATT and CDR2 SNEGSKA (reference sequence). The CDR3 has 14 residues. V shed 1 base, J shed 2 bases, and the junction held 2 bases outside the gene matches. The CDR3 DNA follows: TGCAGTGCTAGAGCGGGAGGTCCCAAAAACATTCAGTACTTC. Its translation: CSARAGGPKNIQYF.

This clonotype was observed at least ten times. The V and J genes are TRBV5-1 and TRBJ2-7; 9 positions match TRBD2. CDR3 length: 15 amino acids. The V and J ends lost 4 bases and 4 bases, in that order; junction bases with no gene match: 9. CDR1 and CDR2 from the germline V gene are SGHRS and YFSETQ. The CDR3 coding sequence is TGCGCCAGCAGCAATATGGCTAGCGGGATTTACGAGCAGTACTTC. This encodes CASSNMASGIYEQYF.

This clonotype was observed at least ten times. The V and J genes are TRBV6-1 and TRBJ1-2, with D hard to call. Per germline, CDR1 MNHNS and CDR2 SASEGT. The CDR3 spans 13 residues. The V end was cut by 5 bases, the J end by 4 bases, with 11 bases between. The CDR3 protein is CASSYENGYGYTF. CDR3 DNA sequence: TGTGCCAGCAGTTACGAAAACGGCTATGGCTACACCTTC.

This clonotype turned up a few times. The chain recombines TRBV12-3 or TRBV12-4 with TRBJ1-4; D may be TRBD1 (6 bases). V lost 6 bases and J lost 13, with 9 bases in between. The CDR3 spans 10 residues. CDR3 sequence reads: CASRGGSLFF. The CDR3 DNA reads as TGTGCCAGCAGAGGGGGGTCACTGTTTTTT.

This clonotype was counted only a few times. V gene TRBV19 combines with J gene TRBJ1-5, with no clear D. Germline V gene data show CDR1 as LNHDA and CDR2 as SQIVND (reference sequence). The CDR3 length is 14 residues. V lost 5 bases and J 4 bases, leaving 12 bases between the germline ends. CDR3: CASSFGGWNQPQHF. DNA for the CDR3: TGTGCCAGTAGTTTCGGTGGTTGGAATCAGCCCCAGCATTTT.

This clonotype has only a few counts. The CDR3, as DNA: TGTGCCAGCAAAACCGTCCGCCCGGGAGGACGATGGGGCAATCAGCCCCAGCATTTT. This gives the protein CASKTVRPGGRWGNQPQHF. The genes are TRBV12-3 or TRBV12-4 and TRBJ1-5; D is unresolved. The CDR3 covers 19 residues. The V and J ends lost 7 bases and 2 bases respectively, with 27 bases between them.

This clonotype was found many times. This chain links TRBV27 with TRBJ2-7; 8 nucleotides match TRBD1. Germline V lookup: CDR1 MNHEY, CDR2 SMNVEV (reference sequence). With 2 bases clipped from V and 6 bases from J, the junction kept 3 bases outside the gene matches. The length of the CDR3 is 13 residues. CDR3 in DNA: TGTGCCAGCAGTTTAGGACAGGGATTCGAGCAGTACTTC. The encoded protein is CASSLGQGFEQYF.

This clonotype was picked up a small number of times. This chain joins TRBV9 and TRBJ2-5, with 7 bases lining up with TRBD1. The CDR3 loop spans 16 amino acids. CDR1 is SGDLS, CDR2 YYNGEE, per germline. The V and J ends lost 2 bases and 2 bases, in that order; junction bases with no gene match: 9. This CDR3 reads CASSVGDRVGQETQYF. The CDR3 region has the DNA TGTGCCAGCAGCGTTGGAGACAGGGTTGGGCAAGAGACCCAGTACTTC.

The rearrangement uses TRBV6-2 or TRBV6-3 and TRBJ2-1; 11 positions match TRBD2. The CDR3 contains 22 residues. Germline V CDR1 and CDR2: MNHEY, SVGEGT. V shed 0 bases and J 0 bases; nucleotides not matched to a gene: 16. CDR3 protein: CASSYSLSGTSGSGSSYNEQFF. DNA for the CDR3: TGTGCCAGCAGTTACTCCCTTTCCGGGACTAGCGGATCTGGAAGCTCCTACAATGAGCAGTTCTTC.

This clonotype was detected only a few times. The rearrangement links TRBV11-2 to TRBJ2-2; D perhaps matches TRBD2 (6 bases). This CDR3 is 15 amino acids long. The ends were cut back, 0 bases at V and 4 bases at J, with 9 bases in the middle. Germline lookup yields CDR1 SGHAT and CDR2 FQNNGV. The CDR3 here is CASSLERGSTGELFF. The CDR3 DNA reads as TGTGCCAGCAGCTTAGAGCGGGGTAGCACCGGGGAGCTGTTTTTT. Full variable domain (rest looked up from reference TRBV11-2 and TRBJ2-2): EAGVAQSPRYKIIEKRQSVAFWCNPISGHATLYWYQQILGQGPKLLIQFQNNGVVDDSQLPKDRFSAERLKGVDSTLKIQPAKLEDSAVYLCASSLERGSTGELFFGEGSRLTVL.

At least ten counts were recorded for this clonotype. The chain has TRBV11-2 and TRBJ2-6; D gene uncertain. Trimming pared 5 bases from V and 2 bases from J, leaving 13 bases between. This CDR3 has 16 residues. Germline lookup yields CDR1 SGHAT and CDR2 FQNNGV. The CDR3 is CASSDRRETGANVLTF. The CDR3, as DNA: TGTGCCAGCAGCGATAGGAGAGAAACTGGGGCCAACGTCCTGACTTTC.

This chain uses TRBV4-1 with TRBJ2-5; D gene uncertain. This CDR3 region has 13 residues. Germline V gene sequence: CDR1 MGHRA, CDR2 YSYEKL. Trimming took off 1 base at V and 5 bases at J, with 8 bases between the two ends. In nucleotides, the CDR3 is TGCGCCAGCAGCCAAGGGGGTTTTGAGACCCAGTACTTC. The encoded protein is CASSQGGFETQYF.

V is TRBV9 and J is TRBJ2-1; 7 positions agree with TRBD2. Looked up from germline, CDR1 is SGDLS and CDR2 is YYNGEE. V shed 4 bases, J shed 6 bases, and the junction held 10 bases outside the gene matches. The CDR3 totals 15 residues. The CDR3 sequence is CASSSGGSSSNEQFF. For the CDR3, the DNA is TGTGCCAGCAGCTCGGGCGGGAGTTCTAGCAATGAGCAGTTCTTC.

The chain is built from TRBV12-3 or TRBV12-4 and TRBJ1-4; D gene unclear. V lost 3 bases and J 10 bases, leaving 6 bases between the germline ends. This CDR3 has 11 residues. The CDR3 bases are TGTGCCAGCAGTTTTTCCGTAAAACTGTTTTTT. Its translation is CASSFSVKLFF.

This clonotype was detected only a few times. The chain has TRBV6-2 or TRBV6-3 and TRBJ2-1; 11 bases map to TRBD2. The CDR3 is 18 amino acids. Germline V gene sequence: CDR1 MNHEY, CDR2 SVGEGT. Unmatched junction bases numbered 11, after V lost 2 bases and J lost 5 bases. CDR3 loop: CASSYPSGTSGNHNEQFF. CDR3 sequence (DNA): TGTGCCAGCAGTTACCCCTCGGGGACTAGCGGTAATCACAATGAGCAGTTCTTC.

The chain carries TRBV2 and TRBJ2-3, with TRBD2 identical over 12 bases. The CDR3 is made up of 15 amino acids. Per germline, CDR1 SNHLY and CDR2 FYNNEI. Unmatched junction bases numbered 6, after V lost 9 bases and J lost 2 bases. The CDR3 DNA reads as TGTGCCAGGGAGACTAGCGGGGGCCTCACAGATACGCAGTATTTT. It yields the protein CARETSGGLTDTQYF. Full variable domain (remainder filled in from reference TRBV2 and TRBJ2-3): EPEVTQTPSHQVTQMGQEVILRCVPISNHLYFYWYRQILGQKVEFLVSFYNNEISEKSEIFDDQFSVERPDGSNFTLKIRSTKLEDSAMYFCARETSGGLTDTQYFGPGTRLTVL.

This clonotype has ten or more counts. Written as DNA, the CDR3 is TGCAGTGCTCCGGATCGGCCGGGGGCCTCCTACGAGCAGTACTTC. It translates to CSAPDRPGASYEQYF. V and J are TRBV20-1 and TRBJ2-7; D tentatively fits TRBD1 or TRBD2 (6 bases each). The CDR3 contains 15 residues. Trimming left V 5 bases short and J 0 bases short, with 17 bases between. From germline, CDR1 is DFQATT and CDR2 SNEGSKA (reference sequence).

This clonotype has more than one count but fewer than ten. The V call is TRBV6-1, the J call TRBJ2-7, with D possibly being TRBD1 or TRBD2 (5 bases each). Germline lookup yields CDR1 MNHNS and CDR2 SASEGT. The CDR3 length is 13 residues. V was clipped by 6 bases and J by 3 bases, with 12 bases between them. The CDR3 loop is CASSRDPNYEQYF. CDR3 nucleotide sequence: TGTGCCAGCAGCAGGGACCCGAACTACGAGCAGTACTTC.

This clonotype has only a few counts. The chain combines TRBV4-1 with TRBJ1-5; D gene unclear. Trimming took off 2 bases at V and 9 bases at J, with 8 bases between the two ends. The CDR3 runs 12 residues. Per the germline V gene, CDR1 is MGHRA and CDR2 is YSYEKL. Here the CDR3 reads CASSQREGPQHF. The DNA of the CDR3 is TGCGCCAGCAGCCAAAGGGAGGGGCCCCAGCATTTT.

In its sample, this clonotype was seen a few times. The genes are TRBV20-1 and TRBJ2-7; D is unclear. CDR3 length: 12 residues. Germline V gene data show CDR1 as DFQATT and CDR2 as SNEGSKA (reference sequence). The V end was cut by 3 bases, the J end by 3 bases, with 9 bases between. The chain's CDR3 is CSASGQGYEQYF. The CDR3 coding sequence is TGCAGTGCTAGCGGGCAAGGCTACGAGCAGTACTTC.

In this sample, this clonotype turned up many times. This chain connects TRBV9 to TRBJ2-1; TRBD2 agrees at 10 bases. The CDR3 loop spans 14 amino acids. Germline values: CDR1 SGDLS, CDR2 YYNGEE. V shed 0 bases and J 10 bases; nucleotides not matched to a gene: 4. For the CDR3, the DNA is TGTGCCAGCAGCGTAGGACTAGCGGGCCGCGAGCAGTTCTTC. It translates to CASSVGLAGREQFF.

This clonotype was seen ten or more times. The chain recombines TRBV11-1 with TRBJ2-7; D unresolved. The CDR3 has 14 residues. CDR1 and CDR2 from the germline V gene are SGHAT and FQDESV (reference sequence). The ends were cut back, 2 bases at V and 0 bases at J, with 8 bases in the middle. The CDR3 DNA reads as TGTGCCAGCAGCTTATACGACCACTCCTACGAGCAGTACTTC. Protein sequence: CASSLYDHSYEQYF.